This is a list of T cell receptor beta chains from one sample in a study of blood T cell repertoires in COVID-19. Libraries were prepared by immunoSEQ multiplex PCR; TCRdb keeps only in-frame clonotypes and omits some of them. The data contain approximately 53,000 clones, roughly 90% of them seen just once; the ten biggest clones take up roughly 10%. Source material: peripheral blood. These receptors were obtained from a woman of 80 years or more with acute or convalescent COVID-19. The CDR3 runs from the conserved cysteine through the conserved F or W. Each record gives: CDR3 protein, CDR3 length, J gene, V gene.

CDR3aa: CASSLGQGRFYGYTF; len: 15; j_gene: TRBJ1-2; v_gene: TRBV7-2
CDR3aa: CASSSTPGRGMRSPLHF; len: 17; j_gene: TRBJ1-6; v_gene: TRBV5-6
CDR3aa: CASSKGLAVNEQFF; len: 14; j_gene: TRBJ2-1; v_gene: TRBV3-1/TRBV3-2
CDR3aa: CASSPDMSTEAFF; len: 13; j_gene: TRBJ1-1; v_gene: TRBV18
CDR3aa: CASSQDGTGAGAAEAFF; len: 17; j_gene: TRBJ1-1; v_gene: TRBV4-1
CDR3aa: CASSYMGLKGYGYTF; len: 15; j_gene: TRBJ1-2; v_gene: TRBV6-6
CDR3aa: CASSQGQGTQNEKLFF; len: 16; j_gene: TRBJ1-4; v_gene: TRBV3-1/TRBV3-2
CDR3aa: CASSSPAINYGYTF; len: 14; j_gene: TRBJ1-2; v_gene: TRBV28
CDR3aa: CASRPRPGDTEAFF; len: 14; j_gene: TRBJ1-1; v_gene: TRBV6-6
CDR3aa: CASRPLEENTGELFF; len: 15; j_gene: TRBJ2-2; v_gene: TRBV6-2/TRBV6-3
CDR3aa: CASSDGTASNQPQHF; len: 15; j_gene: TRBJ1-5; v_gene: TRBV5-8
CDR3aa: CASSSGQGYEQYF; len: 13; j_gene: TRBJ2-7; v_gene: TRBV11-2
CDR3aa: CATSDPGQAGYEQYF; len: 15; j_gene: TRBJ2-7; v_gene: TRBV24-1
CDR3aa: CASSLGRGDNSPLHF; len: 15; j_gene: TRBJ1-6; v_gene: TRBV5-1
CDR3aa: CASSSPSGLQETQYF; len: 15; j_gene: TRBJ2-5; v_gene: TRBV7-6
CDR3aa: CASSPISYEQYF; len: 12; j_gene: TRBJ2-7; v_gene: TRBV12-3/TRBV12-4
CDR3aa: CASSIDPAPRGGYTF; len: 15; j_gene: TRBJ1-2; v_gene: TRBV6-5
CDR3aa: CASSFRNTEAFF; len: 12; j_gene: TRBJ1-1; v_gene: TRBV12-3/TRBV12-4
CDR3aa: CASSPFDRGRTETQYF; len: 16; j_gene: TRBJ2-5; v_gene: TRBV18
CDR3aa: CASSIRARGVGETQYF; len: 16; j_gene: TRBJ2-5; v_gene: TRBV19
CDR3aa: CASPLRLAGVPFYNEQFF; len: 18; j_gene: TRBJ2-1; v_gene: TRBV5-8
CDR3aa: CASSSGGTAYSGNTIYF; len: 17; j_gene: TRBJ1-3; v_gene: TRBV28
CDR3aa: CASSSGLAGGGGTGELFF; len: 18; j_gene: TRBJ2-2; v_gene: TRBV7-9
CDR3aa: CASSLAGQGTEQFF; len: 14; j_gene: TRBJ2-1; v_gene: TRBV7-9
CDR3aa: CASSPPGLAGGNEQFF; len: 16; j_gene: TRBJ2-1; v_gene: TRBV5-1
CDR3aa: CASTSGDSQETQYF; len: 14; j_gene: TRBJ2-5; v_gene: TRBV19
CDR3aa: CASSLFGTGGMDGYTF; len: 16; j_gene: TRBJ1-2; v_gene: TRBV5-1
CDR3aa: CASSAGTGSTQYF; len: 13; j_gene: TRBJ2-5; v_gene: TRBV2
CDR3aa: CSVLVPLYNEQFF; len: 13; j_gene: TRBJ2-1; v_gene: TRBV29-1
CDR3aa: CASSPQAGGPPFNEKLFF; len: 18; j_gene: TRBJ1-4; v_gene: TRBV4-2
CDR3aa: CASTPDRYLEPQHF; len: 14; j_gene: TRBJ1-5; v_gene: TRBV19
CDR3aa: CASSLGSSGSGQYF; len: 14; j_gene: TRBJ2-7; v_gene: TRBV5-8
CDR3aa: CASSTGPTSQPQHF; len: 14; j_gene: TRBJ1-5; v_gene: TRBV27
CDR3aa: CASSIWGSTASEAFF; len: 15; j_gene: TRBJ1-1; v_gene: TRBV19
CDR3aa: CASRGTSGSNTGELFF; len: 16; j_gene: TRBJ2-2; v_gene: TRBV27
CDR3aa: CASSTAGWGLSNQPQHF; len: 17; j_gene: TRBJ1-5; v_gene: TRBV5-5
CDR3aa: CASSQTSGSTGELFF; len: 15; j_gene: TRBJ2-2; v_gene: TRBV5-1